These T cell receptor beta chains were read from a single sample in a study of shared clonotypes between healthy human individuals. Sequencing used immunoSEQ multiplex PCR; TCRdb keeps in-frame clones, though not all of them. The top ten clones hold approximately 0.4% of a sample with fewer than 1.8 million clones, approximately 98.5% of them seen once. The sample taken for sequencing was naive CD4+ T cells sorted from blood. The receptors originated from a man aged 25-45 years in good health. The CDR3 runs from the conserved cysteine through the conserved F or W. A D gene is named only where the DNA matches it firmly. Size values are once, few and many counts, or a class for expanded clones, and some rows have none.

len: 14
j_gene: TRBJ1-2
abundance: -
d_gene: -
v_gene: TRBV28
CDR3nt: TGTGCCAGCAGTTCCCCCGGGGGGGCCTATGGCTACACCTTC
CDR3aa: CASSSPGGAYGYTF

len: 13
j_gene: TRBJ1-2
abundance: -
d_gene: -
v_gene: TRBV28
CDR3nt: TGTGCCAGCAGTTTTGCAGGGAACTATGGCTACACCTTC
CDR3aa: CASSFAGNYGYTF

len: 16
j_gene: TRBJ2-7
abundance: -
d_gene: TRBD1
v_gene: TRBV27
CDR3nt: TGTGCCAGCAGTCTATATAAGACGGGACAGGTCTACGAGCAGTACTTC
CDR3aa: CASSLYKTGQVYEQYF

len: 17
j_gene: TRBJ2-7
abundance: -
d_gene: -
v_gene: TRBV11-3
CDR3nt: TGTGCCAGCAGCTCCGGTTGGCGTACGGACGGAAACTACGAGCAGTACTTC
CDR3aa: CASSSGWRTDGNYEQYF

len: 15
j_gene: TRBJ2-1
abundance: -
d_gene: -
v_gene: TRBV7-3
CDR3nt: TGTGCCAGCAGCTTCGAGGCTAGCTCCTACAATGAGCAGTTCTTC
CDR3aa: CASSFEASSYNEQFF

len: 16
j_gene: TRBJ2-3
abundance: -
d_gene: TRBD2
v_gene: TRBV14
CDR3nt: TGTGCCAGCAGCCAAGATCTCGCGGGAGTGCCAGATACGCAGTATTTT
CDR3aa: CASSQDLAGVPDTQYF

len: 15
j_gene: TRBJ1-5
abundance: once
d_gene: -
v_gene: TRBV7-4
CDR3nt: TGTGCCAGCATTCAGGGTTCGGTAGGCAATCAGCCCCAGCATTTT
CDR3aa: CASIQGSVGNQPQHF

len: 13
j_gene: TRBJ2-3
abundance: once
d_gene: -
v_gene: TRBV7-7
CDR3nt: TGTGCTAGCAGCTTAGCGCTGCCAGATACGCAGTATTTT
CDR3aa: CASSLALPDTQYF

len: 15
j_gene: TRBJ1-5
abundance: -
d_gene: -
v_gene: TRBV5-1
CDR3nt: TGCGCCAGCAGCTTGGAGGGAGGAAACAATCAGCCCCAGCATTTT
CDR3aa: CASSLEGGNNQPQHF

len: 18
j_gene: TRBJ2-7
abundance: -
d_gene: TRBD2
v_gene: TRBV4-3
CDR3nt: TGCGCCAGCAGCCGGAAACGGACTAGCGGGAGCACCGTCTACGAGCAGTACTTC
CDR3aa: CASSRKRTSGSTVYEQYF

len: 17
j_gene: TRBJ2-2
abundance: -
d_gene: TRBD1
v_gene: TRBV10-3
CDR3nt: TGTGCCATCAGTGATGAGGACAGGGGGCTTCGCACCGGGGAGCTGTTTTTT
CDR3aa: CAISDEDRGLRTGELFF

len: 13
j_gene: TRBJ1-1
abundance: once
d_gene: -
v_gene: TRBV18
CDR3nt: TGTGCCAGCTCCCCCCATTGGAACACTGAAGCTTTCTTT
CDR3aa: CASSPHWNTEAFF

len: 16
j_gene: TRBJ1-2
abundance: -
d_gene: TRBD1
v_gene: TRBV29-1
CDR3nt: TGCAGCGTTGAACCGGGACAGGGCCTTGAAAACTATGGCTACACCTTC
CDR3aa: CSVEPGQGLENYGYTF

len: 12
j_gene: TRBJ1-2
abundance: -
d_gene: TRBD1
v_gene: TRBV6-4
CDR3nt: TGTGCCAGCATTAGGACAGGACGAGGCTACACCTTC
CDR3aa: CASIRTGRGYTF

len: 13
j_gene: TRBJ2-5
abundance: -
d_gene: -
v_gene: TRBV5-1
CDR3nt: TGCGCCAGCAGCTTGGCCACCCAAGAGACCCAGTACTTC
CDR3aa: CASSLATQETQYF

len: 13
j_gene: TRBJ2-7
abundance: -
d_gene: TRBD1
v_gene: TRBV5-1
CDR3nt: TGCGCCAGCAGCTTACAGGGGATCGGCGAGCAGTACTTC
CDR3aa: CASSLQGIGEQYF

len: 16
j_gene: TRBJ2-1
abundance: -
d_gene: TRBD1
v_gene: TRBV5-4
CDR3nt: TGTGCCAGCAGCTATACTCGACAGGGAATAGGTAATGAGCAGTTCTTC
CDR3aa: CASSYTRQGIGNEQFF

len: 14
j_gene: TRBJ2-7
abundance: -
d_gene: -
v_gene: TRBV2
CDR3nt: TGTGCCAGCAGTGGATGGGTTAACGTCGACGAGCAGTACTTC
CDR3aa: CASSGWVNVDEQYF

len: 16
j_gene: TRBJ1-2
abundance: once
d_gene: TRBD1
v_gene: TRBV11-2
CDR3nt: TGTGCCAGCAGTTTCCCAATACGACAGGGGGCTTATGGCTACACCTTC
CDR3aa: CASSFPIRQGAYGYTF

len: 17
j_gene: TRBJ1-2
abundance: -
d_gene: -
v_gene: TRBV10-1
CDR3nt: TGCGCCAGCAGTGAGTCAATCAGCCCGTGGGGATCGTATGGCTACACCTTC
CDR3aa: CASSESISPWGSYGYTF

len: 12
j_gene: TRBJ2-5
abundance: -
d_gene: -
v_gene: TRBV29-1
CDR3nt: TGCAGCGTTGTGGGCAACCAAGAGACCCAGTACTTC
CDR3aa: CSVVGNQETQYF

len: 12
j_gene: TRBJ1-2
abundance: -
d_gene: TRBD1
v_gene: TRBV18
CDR3nt: TGTGCCAGCTCACCGACAGGGGACGGCTACACCTTC
CDR3aa: CASSPTGDGYTF

len: 16
j_gene: TRBJ2-2
abundance: -
d_gene: TRBD2
v_gene: TRBV15
CDR3nt: TGTGCCACCAGCAGAGATAGGGGAGGGTTCACCGGGGAGCTGTTTTTT
CDR3aa: CATSRDRGGFTGELFF

len: 14
j_gene: TRBJ2-3
abundance: -
d_gene: TRBD2
v_gene: TRBV7-8
CDR3nt: TGTGCCAGCAGCCCGCCCGGGAGGGCAGATACGCAGTATTTT
CDR3aa: CASSPPGRADTQYF

len: 14
j_gene: TRBJ2-3
abundance: -
d_gene: TRBD1
v_gene: TRBV29-1
CDR3nt: TGCAGCGTTCGGGACAGGGGGCATGTAGATACGCAGTATTTT
CDR3aa: CSVRDRGHVDTQYF

len: 13
j_gene: TRBJ1-4
abundance: -
d_gene: -
v_gene: TRBV5-1
CDR3nt: TGCGCCAGCAGCCGCGGGACACATGAAAAACTGTTTTTT
CDR3aa: CASSRGTHEKLFF

len: 12
j_gene: TRBJ2-5
abundance: -
d_gene: -
v_gene: TRBV29-1
CDR3nt: TGCAGCGTTGTATACAGTAGTTGGACCCAGTACTTC
CDR3aa: CSVVYSSWTQYF

len: 14
j_gene: TRBJ2-1
abundance: -
d_gene: TRBD2
v_gene: TRBV7-9
CDR3nt: TGTGCCAGCACCCAGCGGGAGTTAACCAATGAGCAGTTCTTC
CDR3aa: CASTQRELTNEQFF

len: 11
j_gene: TRBJ2-5
abundance: -
d_gene: -
v_gene: TRBV2
CDR3nt: TGTGCCAGCAGAGAACAGACCACCCAGTACTTC
CDR3aa: CASREQTTQYF

len: 13
j_gene: TRBJ2-1
abundance: -
d_gene: -
v_gene: TRBV11-3
CDR3nt: TGTGCCAGCAGCTTTAGGGGAGAAGGGGGGCAGTTCTTC
CDR3aa: CASSFRGEGGQFF

len: 11
j_gene: TRBJ2-7
abundance: -
d_gene: -
v_gene: TRBV20-1
CDR3nt: TGCAGTGCTAGAGTGGCACACGAGCAGTACTTC
CDR3aa: CSARVAHEQYF

len: 14
j_gene: TRBJ2-1
abundance: once
d_gene: -
v_gene: TRBV5-1
CDR3nt: TGCGCCAGCAGCTTGGTTGAGGCCAGTCCGTGGCAGTTCTTC
CDR3aa: CASSLVEASPWQFF

len: 15
j_gene: TRBJ2-3
abundance: -
d_gene: TRBD2
v_gene: TRBV28
CDR3nt: TGTGCCACCACGCTGACTAGCGGGAGAATGGATACGCAGTATTTT
CDR3aa: CATTLTSGRMDTQYF

len: 13
j_gene: TRBJ2-1
abundance: once
d_gene: TRBD2
v_gene: TRBV10-2
CDR3nt: TGCGCCAGCAGTCCCGGGACTAGCGCTGAGCAGTTCTTC
CDR3aa: CASSPGTSAEQFF

len: 17
j_gene: TRBJ2-4
abundance: -
d_gene: -
v_gene: TRBV11-2
CDR3nt: TGTGCCAGCAGCCACCTGACAGTTCACCTAGCCAAAAACATTCAGTACTTC
CDR3aa: CASSHLTVHLAKNIQYF

len: 20
j_gene: TRBJ1-5
abundance: -
d_gene: -
v_gene: TRBV19
CDR3nt: TGTGCCAGTAGTATAGATCTAGGCAGCCTAGACAATTATAGCAATCAGCCCCAGCATTTT
CDR3aa: CASSIDLGSLDNYSNQPQHF

len: 16
j_gene: TRBJ2-1
abundance: -
d_gene: TRBD2
v_gene: TRBV30
CDR3nt: TGTGCCTGGAGTGAGGGACTAGCGGGATTTAACAATGAGCAGTTCTTC
CDR3aa: CAWSEGLAGFNNEQFF

len: 13
j_gene: TRBJ2-7
abundance: -
d_gene: -
v_gene: TRBV19
CDR3nt: TGTGCCAGTAGTGTTTACGGGAACTACGAGCAGTACTTC
CDR3aa: CASSVYGNYEQYF

len: 14
j_gene: TRBJ2-7
abundance: -
d_gene: TRBD1
v_gene: TRBV5-1
CDR3nt: TGCGCCAGCAGCTTGGTTGGGACAGGTGACGAGCAGTACTTC
CDR3aa: CASSLVGTGDEQYF

len: 14
j_gene: TRBJ1-5
abundance: -
d_gene: -
v_gene: TRBV7-2
CDR3nt: TGTGCCAGCAGCGTGAGTTATAGCAATCAGCCCCAGCATTTT
CDR3aa: CASSVSYSNQPQHF

len: 16
j_gene: TRBJ2-7
abundance: -
d_gene: -
v_gene: TRBV27
CDR3nt: TGTGCCAGCAGTTTAGAGCCTGCTAGGAGGTCGGCCGAGCAGTACTTC
CDR3aa: CASSLEPARRSAEQYF

len: 14
j_gene: TRBJ2-5
abundance: -
d_gene: -
v_gene: TRBV11-3
CDR3nt: TGTGCCAGCAGCCCGGGACAGCGGGAAGAGACCCAGTACTTC
CDR3aa: CASSPGQREETQYF

len: 15
j_gene: TRBJ1-2
abundance: once
d_gene: TRBD1
v_gene: TRBV27
CDR3nt: TGTGCCAGCAGTTGGGCCCCGACAGGGACCAATGGCTACACCTTC
CDR3aa: CASSWAPTGTNGYTF

len: 15
j_gene: TRBJ2-1
abundance: -
d_gene: TRBD2
v_gene: TRBV10-3
CDR3nt: TGTGCCATCAGTTTCATTAGCGGGGCGTACAATGAGCAGTTCTTC
CDR3aa: CAISFISGAYNEQFF

len: 13
j_gene: TRBJ2-6
abundance: -
d_gene: -
v_gene: TRBV5-1
CDR3nt: TGCGCCAGCAGACTGGGTGGGGCCAACGTCCTGACTTTC
CDR3aa: CASRLGGANVLTF

len: 14
j_gene: TRBJ1-2
abundance: -
d_gene: -
v_gene: TRBV18
CDR3nt: TGTGCCAGCTCAAATTCCCTTGCAACAGCTGGCTACACCTTC
CDR3aa: CASSNSLATAGYTF

len: 15
j_gene: TRBJ2-1
abundance: -
d_gene: -
v_gene: TRBV7-8
CDR3nt: TGTGCCAGCAGCCCGGATCGGGGGCCGGTCCATGAGCAGTTCTTC
CDR3aa: CASSPDRGPVHEQFF

len: 17
j_gene: TRBJ2-1
abundance: -
d_gene: -
v_gene: TRBV19
CDR3nt: TGTGCCAGTAGTACTCTGATGATGGCAGGGGCCCTAAATGAGCAGTTCTTC
CDR3aa: CASSTLMMAGALNEQFF

len: 15
j_gene: TRBJ2-5
abundance: -
d_gene: TRBD2
v_gene: TRBV6-1
CDR3nt: TGTGCCAGCAGTTTAGCGGGAGGAGCCCAAGAGACCCAGTACTTC
CDR3aa: CASSLAGGAQETQYF

len: 15
j_gene: TRBJ2-6
abundance: -
d_gene: TRBD1
v_gene: TRBV18
CDR3nt: TGTGCCAGCTCACCAGACAGGGTGGGGGCCAACGTCCTGACTTTC
CDR3aa: CASSPDRVGANVLTF

len: 15
j_gene: TRBJ2-1
abundance: -
d_gene: TRBD2
v_gene: TRBV29-1
CDR3nt: TGCAGCGTTGGCAGCGGGACTAGCTCCTACAATGAGCAGTTCTTC
CDR3aa: CSVGSGTSSYNEQFF

len: 16
j_gene: TRBJ2-3
abundance: -
d_gene: -
v_gene: TRBV5-4
CDR3nt: TGTGCCAGCAGCTTGGGCGGGGAGGGGGGAACAGATACGCAGTATTTT
CDR3aa: CASSLGGEGGTDTQYF

len: 12
j_gene: TRBJ1-4
abundance: -
d_gene: TRBD1
v_gene: TRBV29-1
CDR3nt: TGCAGCGTCCGGGACAGGGGTGAAAAACTGTTTTTT
CDR3aa: CSVRDRGEKLFF